Listed below are T cell receptor beta chains from one sample, sequenced in a study of blood T cell repertoires in COVID-19. Measured with immunoSEQ multiplex PCR; TCRdb has only the in-frame clones, and not every one. Among 200,000 to 250,000 clones listed, 85% to 90% were seen once. The sample taken for sequencing was peripheral blood. The receptors stem from a man older than 75 with acute or convalescent COVID-19. Both conserved end residues are trimmed from each CDR3. The order of the fields is J gene, V gene, clone size, CDR3 protein. Clone size appears in some rows only: once, few, many, or a class for an expanded clone.

TRBJ2-1	TRBV5-4	NA	ASSFLTGGAFNEQF
TRBJ2-3	TRBV5-1	NA	ASTQGGATDTQY
TRBJ2-5	TRBV18	NA	ASSSGQKETQY
TRBJ2-5	TRBV11-3	NA	ASSLGDSGSRETQY
TRBJ2-1	TRBV10-3	NA	AISGSPLAGGINEQF
TRBJ1-2	TRBV5-1	few	ASSRAGTANYGYT
TRBJ1-2	TRBV7-2	NA	ASSLALQIYGYT
TRBJ2-4	TRBV27	once	ASSLRAGQGYHKGKNIQY
TRBJ2-1	TRBV7-9	NA	ASSARVWGSYNEQF
TRBJ2-3	TRBV15	NA	ATTRPHGTQY
TRBJ1-2	TRBV18	NA	ASSLELRTGGYT
TRBJ1-4	TRBV19	NA	ASSTRDTANEKLF
TRBJ1-2	TRBV3-1/TRBV3-2	NA	ASSYADRNSHGYT
TRBJ2-3	TRBV25-1	few	ASSGLPWTRNRTDTQY
TRBJ2-7	TRBV5-1	NA	ASSPLTGQIYEQY
TRBJ2-5	TRBV10-2	NA	ASSVSGRAAETQY
TRBJ1-6	TRBV6-6	NA	ASSFGTGSSPLH
TRBJ2-1	TRBV24-1	NA	ATSDTTTGNNEQF
TRBJ2-7	TRBV24-1	NA	ATSETGSGSYEQY
TRBJ1-4	TRBV19	NA	ASSIGRVANEKLF
TRBJ2-5	TRBV28	NA	ASSFEGGAEETQY
TRBJ2-5	TRBV28	NA	ASSLGTGPQTQY
TRBJ2-3	TRBV5-4	NA	ASSLSGSSTDTQY
TRBJ1-2	TRBV6-4	NA	ASSVAAGSSYGYT
TRBJ1-1	TRBV5-8	NA	ASSFVSLGAF
TRBJ1-4	TRBV7-2	NA	ASSLGTGISLEEKLF
TRBJ2-2	TRBV4-3	few	ASSQDRTYAVGELF
TRBJ2-7	TRBV2	NA	ASSDIRTGVEEQY
TRBJ1-5	TRBV19	few	ASSTSRTGDSYSNQPQH
TRBJ1-1	TRBV5-5	NA	ASSLEPGANTEAF
TRBJ2-7	TRBV5-4	NA	ASSLVSRGRIEQY
TRBJ1-5	TRBV5-1	NA	ASSPGPGGNQPQH
TRBJ2-7	TRBV18	once	ASSLAQELGSYEQY
TRBJ2-7	TRBV7-2	NA	ATTSWEPNRGQEQY
TRBJ1-5	TRBV18	NA	ASSPGMEDGRQH
TRBJ2-1	TRBV15	once	ATSSRRVQGGVNEQF
TRBJ1-2	TRBV19	NA	ASSSYPGNYGYT
TRBJ1-1	TRBV7-2	NA	ASSLSGGGETF
TRBJ1-4	TRBV7-9	NA	ASSLDQTGDNEKLF
TRBJ2-2	TRBV5-1	NA	ASSGRQGSTGELF
TRBJ2-4	TRBV5-1	NA	ASSLGASGRSMAKNIQY
TRBJ1-5	TRBV7-2	NA	ASSRDRGNQPQH
TRBJ2-4	TRBV15	NA	ATSSPIGTGKKQNIQY
TRBJ2-4	TRBV3-1/TRBV3-2	NA	ASSQGGVNIQY
TRBJ2-7	TRBV2	NA	ASSGSGSHEQY
TRBJ2-7	TRBV21-1	NA	ASSKVTREGPDSFYEQY
TRBJ1-2	TRBV28	NA	ASSSDPGQPPYHGYT
TRBJ1-1	TRBV18	NA	ASSPATGSINTEAF
TRBJ2-2	TRBV19	NA	ASSIDSSGSRSTGELF
TRBJ1-4	TRBV5-1	NA	ASSRRDTNEKLF
TRBJ2-3	TRBV6-1	NA	ASSDGQGTSTDTQY
TRBJ2-5	TRBV5-1	NA	ASRPGVPEETQY
TRBJ2-2	TRBV6-1	NA	ASSEAGTSGTGELF
TRBJ2-7	TRBV5-1	NA	ASSWQGSSTYEQY
TRBJ1-1	TRBV11-3	NA	ASSSRLSSVTEAF